This T cell receptor (beta chain) came from a study of T cell changes during pregnancy in multiple sclerosis. The assay was immunoSEQ multiplex PCR, and TCRdb's table has in-frame clones only and misses some. Found here are some 42,000 clones, 90% to 95% of them singletons; the top ten hold roughly 0.67%. V shed 3 bases and J 6 bases; nucleotides not matched to a gene: 5. Germline CDR1 SGHDN, CDR2 FVKESK. This CDR3 has 14 residues. The material was CD4+ T cells from peripheral blood mononuclear cells, obtained in the third trimester of pregnancy. The gene calls are TRBV14 and TRBJ2-3, with TRBD1 identical over 8 bases. This sequence originates from a female donor with multiple sclerosis, enrolled in a pregnancy study. The CDR3 sequence: CASSQNRGTDTQYF. CDR3 nucleotides: TGTGCCAGCAGCCAGAACAGGGGGACGGATACGCAGTATTTT.